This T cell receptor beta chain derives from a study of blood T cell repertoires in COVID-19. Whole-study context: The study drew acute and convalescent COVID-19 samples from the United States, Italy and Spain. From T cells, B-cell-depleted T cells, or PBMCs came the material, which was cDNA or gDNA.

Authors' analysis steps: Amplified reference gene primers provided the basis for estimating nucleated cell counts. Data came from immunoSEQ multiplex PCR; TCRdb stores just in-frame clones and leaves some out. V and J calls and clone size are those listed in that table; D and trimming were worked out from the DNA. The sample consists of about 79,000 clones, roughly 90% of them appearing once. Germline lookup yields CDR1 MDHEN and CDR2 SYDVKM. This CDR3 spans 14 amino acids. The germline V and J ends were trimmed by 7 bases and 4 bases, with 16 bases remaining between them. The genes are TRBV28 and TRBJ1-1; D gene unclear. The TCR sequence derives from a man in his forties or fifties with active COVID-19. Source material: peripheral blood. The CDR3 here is CASTGSPFGTEAFF. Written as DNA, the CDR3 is TGTGCCAGCACGGGATCTCCTTTCGGCACTGAAGCTTTCTTT.